The source of this T cell receptor (beta chain) is a study of T cell changes during pregnancy in multiple sclerosis (dated by TCRdb to about 2019). For the wider study: In women with multiple sclerosis, the researchers looked at how the T cell repertoire shifted as pregnancy progressed.

Library construction relied on the immunoSEQ multiplex PCR assay. TCRdb retrieved this table from immuneACCESS and kept in-frame rearrangements only. Not all clones are present; in checked studies, unresolved V genes account for under half, and no reason is known for the remainder. For this sample there are over 30,000 clones; around nine tenths appear just once. 0.6% to 0.8% of the sample is in the top ten clones. A remark on this clone: Its antigen is not yet known. Base qualities are missing; no much larger clone stands one base away.

The receptor comes from a female donor in good health, enrolled as a control in a pregnancy study. The sequencing used CD4+ T cells from peripheral blood mononuclear cells, collected in the second trimester of pregnancy.

The CDR3 here reads CASSRDRGGYTF. In nucleotide form, the sequence is TGTGCCAGCAGTAGGGACAGGGGTGGCTACACCTTC. Recombination joined TRBV27 with TRBJ1-2; TRBD1 matches 10 bases in the middle. The CDR3 measures 12 amino acids from cysteine to phenylalanine. Only the CDR3 portion is preserved as DNA: 36 bases, with reading frame beginning at the first base. Looking up the germline V gene (reference sequence) yields CDR1 MNHEY and CDR2 SMNVEV. V is trimmed back by 5 bases and J by 7 bases, and the junction contains 1 base that no gene match accounts for.